This T cell receptor beta chain emerged from a study of blood T cell repertoires in COVID-19. Study-level background: T cells, B-cell-depleted T cells, or PBMCs provided the cDNA or gDNA that served as material.

In the original workflow: Amplified reference gene primers provided the basis for estimating nucleated cell counts. Sequencing used immunoSEQ multiplex PCR; TCRdb keeps in-frame clones, though not all of them. The V and J calls and clone size come from that table; D and trimming were worked out from the DNA. Of some 77,000 clones in the sample, around 87% were seen once. Germline V gene data show CDR1 as SGDLS and CDR2 as YYNGEE. CDR3 length: 17 amino acids. V lost 0 bases, J lost 7 bases, and 10 bases stayed unmatched. The receptor was derived from a woman older than 75 with active or convalescent COVID-19. The rearrangement links TRBV9 to TRBJ2-1; 10 nucleotides match TRBD2. The source material was peripheral blood. The chain's CDR3 is CASSVDPLAGVRNEQFF. In nucleotides, the CDR3 is TGTGCCAGCAGCGTAGATCCTCTAGCGGGAGTTAGAAATGAGCAGTTCTTC.